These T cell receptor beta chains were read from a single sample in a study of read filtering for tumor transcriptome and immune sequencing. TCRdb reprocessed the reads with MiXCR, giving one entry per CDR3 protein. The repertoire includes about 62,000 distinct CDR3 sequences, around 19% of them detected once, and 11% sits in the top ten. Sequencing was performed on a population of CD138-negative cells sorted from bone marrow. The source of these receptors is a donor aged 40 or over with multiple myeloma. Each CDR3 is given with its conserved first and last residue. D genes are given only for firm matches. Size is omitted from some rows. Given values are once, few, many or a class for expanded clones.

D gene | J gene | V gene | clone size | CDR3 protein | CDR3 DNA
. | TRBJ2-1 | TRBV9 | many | CASSVTENEQFF | TGTGCCAGCAGCGTGACCGAGAATGAGCAGTTCTTC
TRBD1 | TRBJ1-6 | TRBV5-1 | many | CASSLDGQGNSPLHF | TGCGCCAGCAGCTTGGACGGACAGGGAAATTCACCCCTCCACTTT
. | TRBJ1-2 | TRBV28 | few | CASRRGQTRYGYTF | TGTGCCAGCAGACGCGGACAGACTCGCTATGGCTACACCTTC
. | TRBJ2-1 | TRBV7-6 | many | CASSLAGGQDEQFF | TGTGCCAGCAGCTTAGCGGGGGGGCAGGATGAGCAGTTCTTC
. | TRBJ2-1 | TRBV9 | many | CASSVDVGEQFF | TGTGCCAGCAGCGTAGATGTCGGTGAGCAGTTCTTC
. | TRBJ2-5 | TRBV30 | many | CAWSRAGWETQYF | TGTGCCTGGAGCCGGGCAGGGTGGGAGACCCAGTACTTC
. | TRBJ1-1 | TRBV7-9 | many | CASSLKAGRTEAFF | TGTGCCAGCAGTTTAAAGGCCGGCCGCACTGAAGCTTTCTTT
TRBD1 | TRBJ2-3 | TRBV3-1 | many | CASSPGTGFTDTQYF | TGTGCCAGCAGCCCGGGGACAGGGTTCACAGATACGCAGTATTTT
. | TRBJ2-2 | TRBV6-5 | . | CANSYSTQRRTGELLF | TGTGCCAACAGTTACTCGACTCAGCGACGGACGGGGGAGCTGCTTTTT
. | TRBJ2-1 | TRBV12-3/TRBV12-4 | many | CASTQGHEQFF | TGTGCCAGCACCCAGGGCCATGAGCAGTTCTTC
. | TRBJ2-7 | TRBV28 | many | CASSLAGAAYEQYF | TGTGCCAGCAGTTTAGCCGGGGCAGCCTACGAGCAGTACTTC
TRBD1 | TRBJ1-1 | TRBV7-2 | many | CASSLGSLRGLGEAFF | TGTGCCAGCAGTTTAGGTAGCCTCAGGGGGCTGGGTGAAGCTTTCTTT
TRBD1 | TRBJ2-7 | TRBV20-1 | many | CSARDGETGKYEQYF | TGCAGTGCTAGAGATGGCGAGACAGGGAAATACGAGCAGTACTTC
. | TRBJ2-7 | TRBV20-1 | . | CSARAVRRYEQYF | TGCAGTGCCAGAGCGGTACGGAGGTACGAGCAGTACTTC
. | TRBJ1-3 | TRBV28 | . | CAAKAGLSSGNTIYF | TGTGCCGCCAAGGCGGGTCTTAGCTCTGGAAACACCATATATTTT
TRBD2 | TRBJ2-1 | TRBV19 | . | CASIKSGGAENEQFF | TGTGCCAGCATCAAGAGCGGGGGGGCCGAGAATGAGCAGTTCTTC
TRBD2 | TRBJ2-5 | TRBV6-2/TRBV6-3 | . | CASSYGAGGPEETQYF | TGTGCCAGCAGTTACGGGGCGGGGGGTCCCGAAGAGACCCAGTACTTC
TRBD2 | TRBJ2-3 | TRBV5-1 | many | CASSLPGLAETDTQYF | TGCGCCAGCAGCCTACCGGGACTAGCGGAGACAGATACGCAGTATTTT
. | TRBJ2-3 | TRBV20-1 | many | CSASDVSTQYF | TGCAGTGCTAGTGACGTTTCGACGCAGTATTTT
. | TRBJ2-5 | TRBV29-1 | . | CSVDGAEQETQYF | TGCAGCGTTGACGGGGCAGAACAAGAGACCCAGTACTTC
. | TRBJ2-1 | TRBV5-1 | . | CASSLDIAGYEQFF | TGCGCCAGCAGCTTGGACATAGCAGGCTATGAGCAGTTCTTC
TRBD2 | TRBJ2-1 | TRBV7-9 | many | CASSHLSGLAGGGQFF | TGTGCCAGCAGCCACCTCTCGGGACTAGCGGGGGGTGGGCAGTTCTTC
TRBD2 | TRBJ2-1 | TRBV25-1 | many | CASSDLGGDYYNEQFF | TGTGCCAGCAGTGACCTTGGGGGGGATTACTACAATGAGCAGTTCTTC
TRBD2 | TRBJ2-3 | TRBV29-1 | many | CSVERPAGRSDTQYF | TGCAGCGTTGAAAGGCCAGCGGGAAGGTCAGATACGCAGTATTTT
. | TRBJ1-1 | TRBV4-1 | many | CASSPGLQATEAFF | TGCGCCAGCAGCCCGGGACTCCAGGCCACTGAAGCTTTCTTT
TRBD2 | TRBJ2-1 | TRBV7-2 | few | CASSLFSGGYNEQFF | TGTGCCAGCAGCTTATTTAGCGGGGGATACAATGAGCAGTTCTTC
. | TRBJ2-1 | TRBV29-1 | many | CSVEDSQQGPYNEQFF | TGCAGCGTTGAAGATTCCCAACAAGGGCCCTACAATGAGCAGTTCTTC
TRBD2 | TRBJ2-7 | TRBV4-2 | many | CASSQEGTISYEQYF | TGTGCCAGCAGCCAAGAAGGGACTATCTCCTACGAGCAGTACTTC
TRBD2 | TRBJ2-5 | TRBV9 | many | CASSSGRVAETQYF | TGTGCCAGCTCTAGCGGGAGGGTAGCGGAGACCCAGTACTTC
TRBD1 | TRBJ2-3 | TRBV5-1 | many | CASSPGTGPFTDTQYF | TGCGCCAGCAGCCCGGGGACAGGACCATTCACAGATACGCAGTATTTT
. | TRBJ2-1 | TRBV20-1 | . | CSAREGNGPSYNEQFF | TGCAGTGCTAGAGAAGGCAACGGGCCCTCCTACAACGAGCAGTTCTTC
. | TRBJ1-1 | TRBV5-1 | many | CASRGEDRGNTEAFF | TGCGCCAGCAGGGGCGAAGATCGGGGGAACACTGAAGCTTTCTTT
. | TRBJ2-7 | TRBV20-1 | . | CSASTPRGSGDEQYF | TGCAGTGCCTCTACCCCTAGGGGGAGCGGGGACGAGCAGTACTTC
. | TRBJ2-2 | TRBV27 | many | CASSLSRSGELFF | TGTGCCAGCAGTTTATCTAGGTCCGGGGAGCTGTTTTTT
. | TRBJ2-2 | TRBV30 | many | CAWTPGYTGELFF | TGTGCCTGGACCCCGGGGTACACCGGGGAGCTGTTTTTT